This passage covers 27 T cell receptor beta chains from one sample sequenced in a study of type 1 regulatory T cells. TCRdb reprocessed the reads with MiXCR, giving one entry per CDR3 protein. The sample contains thousands of distinct CDR3 sequences, about 30% of which appear only once. The antigens for these receptors are not known. The specimen sequenced was cultured T cells, either the whole culture or a sorted T cell fraction (not recorded which). Subset denoted: Tr1-enriched cell product generated in vitro against host alloantigens. The receptors were gathered from a human donor in good health.

The CDR3 region is CSVAVAKNIQYF. In DNA form, the CDR3 reads TGCAGCGTTGCAGTAGCCAAAAACATTCAGTACTTC. This sequence joins TRBV29-1 and TRBJ2-4; unclear D gene. V gave up 4 bases and J gave up 0 bases, with 4 bases separating them. This CDR3 contains 12 residues. In germline, CDR1 is SQVTM, CDR2 ANQGSEA.

This clonotype has a count of ten or more. This chain uses TRBV20-1 with TRBJ2-5; 9 nucleotides line up with TRBD1. The CDR3 length is 21 residues. V lost 3 bases, J lost 5 bases, and 28 bases stayed unmatched. Germline V gene lookup returns CDR1 DFQATT and CDR2 SNEGSKA (reference sequence). The CDR3 DNA follows: TGCAGTGCTAGCTTCACTCCCGGGACAGGGACTACCTTGGGATCATCGGAGACCCAGTACTTC. It encodes CSASFTPGTGTTLGSSETQYF.

By sample share, this clonotype is medium-sized. The chain is built from TRBV5-1 and TRBJ1-1; TRBD1 might be the D (5 bases). The germline gives CDR1 SGHRS, CDR2 YFSETQ. The germline V and J ends were trimmed by 4 bases and 1 base, with 14 bases remaining between them. The CDR3 is made up of 15 amino acids. CDR3 loop: CASSLLGPTNTEAFF. In DNA form, the CDR3 reads TGCGCCAGCAGCCTGCTGGGACCGACGAACACTGAAGCTTTCTTT.

This clonotype is medium-sized by share. This chain joins TRBV7-9 and TRBJ1-1; 8 nucleotides align to TRBD1. The CDR3 length is 12 residues. J gave up 6 bases and V 5 bases, and 2 bases lay outside the gene matches. From germline, CDR1 is SEHNR and CDR2 FQNEAQ (reference sequence). The CDR3: CASSKTGAEAFF. The CDR3, as DNA: TGTGCCAGCAGCAAGACAGGGGCTGAAGCTTTCTTT.

This clonotype was found many times. V is TRBV18 and J is TRBJ2-3; 8 nucleotides match TRBD2. The germline gives CDR1 KGHSH, CDR2 LQKENI. The CDR3 spans 15 residues. Losses at the gene ends were 4 bases for V and 2 bases for J; bases not matched to a gene: 5. The CDR3 region is CASSRNSGDTDTQYF. As DNA, the CDR3 is TGTGCCAGCTCACGAAATAGCGGGGACACAGATACGCAGTATTTT.

This chain connects TRBV28 to TRBJ2-1, with a weak D call TRBD2 (7 bases). Deletions cut 11 bases from V and 0 bases from J, with 17 bases between. From germline, CDR1 is MDHEN and CDR2 SYDVKM. This CDR3 spans 15 amino acids. The CDR3 nucleotides read TGTGCCGGGGGCGGGAGCCTTAACTCCTACAATGAGCAGTTCTTC. It yields the protein CAGGGSLNSYNEQFF.

Within the sample, this clonotype is medium-sized (0.01 to 0.1%). This rearrangement joins TRBV12-3 or TRBV12-4 to TRBJ2-1; 8 bases line up with TRBD2. CDR3 length equals 15 residues. The J segment lost 3 bases and the V segment lost 2 bases, leaving 3 bases of the junction unmatched. This chain's CDR3 is CASSLLAGSYNEQFF. The CDR3 nucleotides read TGTGCCAGCAGTTTACTAGCGGGCAGCTACAATGAGCAGTTCTTC.

The rearrangement links TRBV7-6 to TRBJ2-5; TRBD2 is a possible D gene (8 bases). Germline CDR1 SGHVS, CDR2 FNYEAQ. The CDR3 contains 14 residues. Deletions cut 9 bases from V and 3 bases from J, with 17 bases between. CDR3: CASSRGGQKETQYF. The CDR3, as DNA: TGTGCCAGTAGCCGGGGGGGACAGAAAGAGACCCAGTACTTC.

This clonotype was recorded at least ten times. The CDR3 reads CASSQLAGPTYTQYF. CDR3 nucleotide sequence: TGCGCCAGCAGCCAGTTAGCGGGACCGACATATACGCAGTATTTT. This chain joins TRBV4-3 and TRBJ2-3, with 8 bases lining up with TRBD2. This CDR3 has 15 residues. After removal of 3 bases from V and 7 bases from J, the junction contained 9 bases not matched to a gene. Per germline, CDR1 LGHNA and CDR2 YSLEER.

By share, this clonotype counts as large. The gene calls are TRBV7-8 and TRBJ2-7; either TRBD1 or TRBD2 may supply D (5 bases each). Germline V gene lookup returns CDR1 SGHVS and CDR2 FQNEAQ. The CDR3 consists of 15 residues. Deletions cut 3 bases from V and 0 bases from J, with 12 bases between. CDR3 in amino acids: CASSFGTTTSYEQYF. The CDR3, as DNA: TGTGCCAGCAGCTTCGGGACCACCACCTCCTACGAGCAGTACTTC.

This clonotype came up many times. The rearrangement links TRBV20-1 to TRBJ2-7; D gene unclear. V lost 6 bases and J lost 1, with 13 bases in between. The CDR3 consists of 13 residues. Germline V gene data show CDR1 as DFQATT and CDR2 as SNEGSKA (reference sequence). The chain's CDR3 is CSAPLAGSYEQYF. The CDR3 bases are TGCAGTGCCCCCCTGGCAGGTTCCTACGAGCAGTACTTC.

This clonotype has only a few counts. This could be a read error, since a much larger clone is one nucleotide away. This chain links TRBV20-1 with TRBJ2-7, with TRBD1 identical over 10 bases. The CDR3 runs to 14 residues. Trimming took 8 bases from V and 1 from J; bases not matched to a gene: 8. Germline V gene sequence: CDR1 DFQATT, CDR2 SNEGSKA (reference sequence). The chain's CDR3 is CSTLDRGRSYEQYF. The CDR3 nucleotides are TGCAGTACTTTAGACAGGGGGCGGTCCTACGAGCAGTACTTC.

This clonotype was seen repeatedly, ten times or more. The genes are TRBV5-1 and TRBJ2-1; perhaps TRBD2 as D (6 bases). Germline assignment: CDR1 SGHRS and CDR2 YFSETQ. CDR3 size: 13 residues. Deletions cut 6 bases from V and 9 bases from J, with 16 bases between. The CDR3 DNA is TGCGCCAGCAACGAAAAGGACGGGGGTGAGCAGTTCTTC. Translated: CASNEKDGGEQFF.

Judged by abundance, this clonotype is medium-sized (0.01 to 0.1%). This rearrangement joins TRBV5-1 to TRBJ2-3; the D gene is possibly TRBD1 (5 bases). V was pared by 4 bases and J by 6 bases, with 18 bases between. CDR1 SGHRS and CDR2 YFSETQ come from the germline V gene. CDR3 length: 15 amino acids. The CDR3 nucleotides read TGCGCCAGCAGCATGGCTGGACCCCCAGGGGATACGCAGTATTTT. It specifies CASSMAGPPGDTQYF.

As for this clonotype: A much larger clone lies one base from this, so it may be a read error. This chain joins TRBV7-9 and TRBJ2-3; perhaps TRBD2 as D (6 bases). The CDR3 extends over 16 amino acids. Germline V gene lookup returns CDR1 SEHNR and CDR2 FQNEAQ (reference sequence). Trimming left V 5 bases short and J 1 base short, with 16 bases between. CDR3 amino acids: CASSPGDFTGTDTQYF. In DNA form, the CDR3 reads TGTGCCAGCAGCCCGGGGGACTTTACTGGCACAGATACGCAGTATTTT.

By share, this clonotype counts as medium-sized (0.01 to 0.1%). The gene calls are TRBV7-3 and TRBJ2-7, with D unresolved. Deletions cut 0 bases from V and 3 bases from J, with 6 bases between. Looked up from germline, CDR1 is SGHTA and CDR2 is FQGTGA. There are 13 residues in the CDR3. CDR3 sequence: CASSLTSDYEQYF. The CDR3 coding sequence is TGTGCCAGCAGCTTAACCTCAGACTACGAGCAGTACTTC.

This clonotype was found many times. J is TRBJ1-4 and V is TRBV30; D not resolved. The CDR3 spans 13 residues. V lost 0 bases to trimming and J lost 10 bases, with 12 bases between them. Germline CDR1 is GTSNPN and CDR2 is SVGIG (reference sequence). The CDR3, as DNA: TGTGCCTGGAGTGTATTTAAGTCGGGAAAACTGTTTTTT. Protein: CAWSVFKSGKLFF. Full variable domain (rest looked up from reference TRBV30 and TRBJ1-4): SQTIHQWPATLVQPVGSPLSLECTVEGTSNPNLYWYRQAAGRGLQLLFYSVGIGQISSEVPQNLSASRPQDRQFILSSKKLLLSDSGFYLCAWSVFKSGKLFFGSGTQLSVL.

CDR3 residues: CSAPPLAGVYNEQFF. The CDR3 DNA reads as TGCAGTGCTCCCCCCTTAGCGGGAGTCTACAATGAGCAGTTCTTC. The chain combines TRBV20-1 with TRBJ2-1; TRBD2 matches 9 bases. The germline gives CDR1 DFQATT, CDR2 SNEGSKA (reference sequence). This CDR3 region has 15 residues. The ends lost 5 bases at V and 3 bases at J; junction bases unmatched: 8.

This clonotype is termed large (0.1 to 1%). CDR3 bases: TGTGCCAGCAGCTTAGTCGCGGCTGGGGAAAAACTGTTTTTT. This sequence encodes CASSLVAAGEKLFF. The rearrangement joins TRBV7-2 to TRBJ1-4; no firm D call. The CDR3 has 14 residues. The V end lost 1 base, the J end lost 8 bases, and 11 bases lay between the germline ends. The germline gives CDR1 SGHTA, CDR2 FQGNSA.

Sample share makes this clonotype medium-sized. The chain joins TRBV10-3 to TRBJ2-1; D not resolved. From germline, CDR1 is ENHRY and CDR2 SYGVKD. CDR3 length: 11 residues. The V end was cut by 1 base, the J end by 8 bases, with 3 bases between. The CDR3: CAISELYEQFF. CDR3 nucleotide sequence: TGTGCCATCAGTGAGTTGTATGAGCAGTTCTTC.

This clonotype is termed medium-sized. The chain uses TRBV6-5 and TRBJ2-3, with no clear D. Germline V gives CDR1 MNHEY, CDR2 SVGAGI. The CDR3 has 14 residues. Trimming stripped 4 bases from V and 1 base from J, with 9 bases between. The chain's CDR3 is CASSSTQRTDTQYF. Here the CDR3 DNA reads TGTGCCAGCAGTTCTACGCAGCGCACAGATACGCAGTATTTT.

In its sample, this clonotype was seen many times. This chain connects TRBV7-6 to TRBJ1-1, with TRBD1 as a possible D gene (5 bases). Germline CDR1 SGHVS, CDR2 FNYEAQ. The CDR3 covers 13 residues. Trimming cost V 3 bases and J 1 base, with 6 bases left between them. In nucleotides, the CDR3 is TGTGCCAGCAGCTTTCAGGGGAACACTGAAGCTTTCTTT. This encodes CASSFQGNTEAFF. The full variable domain, rest sourced from reference TRBV7-6 and TRBJ1-1, is GAGVSQSPRYKVTKRGQDVALRCDPISGHVSLYWYRQALGQGPEFLTYFNYEAQQDKSGLPNDRFSAERPEGSISTLTIQRTEQRDSAMYRCASSFQGNTEAFFGQGTRLTVV.

The CDR3 coding sequence is TGCAGTGCCCGGACAGGGGGCCTTGGCAATCAGCCCCAGCATTTT. This sequence encodes CSARTGGLGNQPQHF. The rearrangement links TRBV20-1 to TRBJ1-5; 11 nucleotides match TRBD1. The CDR3 length is 15 residues. Trimming took 6 bases from V and 2 from J; bases not matched to a gene: 6. The V gene's germline CDR1 is DFQATT and CDR2 SNEGSKA (reference sequence).

The genes are TRBV5-1 and TRBJ2-7, with TRBD2 matching 12 bases. Trimming took 1 base from V and 3 from J; bases not matched to a gene: 2. This CDR3 comprises 15 residues. Germline values: CDR1 SGHRS, CDR2 YFSETQ. The CDR3 nucleotides read TGCGCCAGCAGCTTGTTGGGACTAGCGGGCTACGAGCAGTACTTC. Translating gives CASSLLGLAGYEQYF.

This clonotype has a single count. The chain has TRBV19 and TRBJ1-5, with a possible D match to TRBD1 (5 bases). The CDR3 length is 14 residues. The V gene lost 3 bases and the J gene lost 10 bases, with 16 bases spanning the gap. Germline V CDR1 and CDR2: LNHDA, SQIVND (reference sequence). The CDR3 bases are TGTGCCAGTAGTATGGGGACTGCAATCAAACCCCAGCATTTT. It specifies CASSMGTAIKPQHF.

This clonotype is medium-sized (0.01 to 0.1%). The chain recombines TRBV7-9 with TRBJ2-7; 7 nucleotides match TRBD1. After removal of 4 bases from V and 0 bases from J, the junction contained 3 bases not matched to a gene. Germline V gene sequence: CDR1 SEHNR, CDR2 FQNEAQ (reference sequence). The CDR3 runs 14 residues. CDR3 sequence reads: CASSSDRDSYEQYF. The DNA of the CDR3 is TGTGCCAGCAGCTCCGACAGGGACTCCTACGAGCAGTACTTC. Drawing the rest from reference TRBV7-9 and TRBJ2-7, the complete variable domain is DTGVSQNPRHKITKRGQNVTFRCDPISEHNRLYWYRQTLGQGPEFLTYFQNEAQLEKSRLLSDRFSAERPKGSFSTLEIQRTEQGDSAMYLCASSSDRDSYEQYFGPGTRLTVT.

Many counts were recorded for this clonotype. The V gene is TRBV5-1, the J gene TRBJ1-1, with 8 bases matching TRBD1. V shed 4 bases and J 5 bases; nucleotides not matched to a gene: 13. The CDR3 has 16 amino acids. Germline lookup yields CDR1 SGHRS and CDR2 YFSETQ. The CDR3 here is CASSRNLRGQETEAFF. DNA for the CDR3: TGCGCCAGCAGCCGCAATCTCAGGGGGCAGGAAACTGAAGCTTTCTTT. The full variable domain, its missing parts supplied by reference TRBV5-1 and TRBJ1-1, is KAGVTQTPRYLIKTRGQQVTLSCSPISGHRSVSWYQQTPGQGLQFLFEYFSETQRNKGNFPGRFSGRQFSNSRSEMNVSTLELGDSALYLCASSRNLRGQETEAFFGQGTRLTVV.